A selection of T cell receptor beta chains follows, all from one sample in a study of glioma-infiltrating T cells after dendritic cell vaccination. Produced via immunoSEQ multiplex PCR; TCRdb's table is partial and in-frame only. The repertoire holds tens of thousands of clones, with 70% to 90% as singletons. Sample: blood, taken before dendritic cell vaccination. Every receptor here comes from a human donor with glioblastoma. CDR3s include the opening cysteine and the closing phenylalanine or tryptophan. D genes are given only for firm matches. The size entry is marked missing in some rows and otherwise reads once, few, many or a size class.

CDR3 protein: CASSLAQGPYNEQFF
CDR3 DNA: TGTGCCAGCAGCTTAGCGCAGGGGCCCTACAATGAGCAGTTCTTC
V gene: TRBV11-1
clone size: NA
J gene: TRBJ2-1
CDR3 length: 15
D gene: NA

CDR3 protein: CASSPRTGGGAAFRTQYF
CDR3 DNA: TGTGCCAGCAGCCCCAGGACGGGCGGGGGCGCCGCTTTTAGGACCCAGTACTTC
V gene: TRBV7-2
clone size: NA
J gene: TRBJ2-5
CDR3 length: 18
D gene: NA

CDR3 protein: CASSYRAGGHDTQYF
CDR3 DNA: TGTGCCAGCAGTTACCGAGCGGGGGGGCATGATACGCAGTATTTT
V gene: TRBV6-5
clone size: NA
J gene: TRBJ2-3
CDR3 length: 15
D gene: TRBD2

CDR3 protein: CASSRIAGDYNEQFF
CDR3 DNA: TGTGCCAGCAGCCGAATAGCGGGAGACTACAATGAGCAGTTCTTC
V gene: TRBV6-5
clone size: NA
J gene: TRBJ2-1
CDR3 length: 15
D gene: TRBD2

CDR3 protein: CASSSTRNEQFF
CDR3 DNA: TGTGCCAGCAGCTCGACTAGGAATGAGCAGTTCTTC
V gene: TRBV11-2
clone size: once
J gene: TRBJ2-1
CDR3 length: 12
D gene: NA

CDR3 protein: CASSLEYQPQHF
CDR3 DNA: TGTGCCAGCAGTTTAGAGTATCAGCCCCAGCATTTT
V gene: TRBV28
clone size: NA
J gene: TRBJ1-5
CDR3 length: 12
D gene: NA

CDR3 protein: CASSQLGVNRGGVGEQFF
CDR3 DNA: TGCGCCAGCAGCCAATTGGGTGTCAACCGTGGGGGGGTAGGCGAGCAGTTCTTC
V gene: TRBV4-1
clone size: NA
J gene: TRBJ2-1
CDR3 length: 18
D gene: TRBD2

CDR3 protein: CASSVDRRGTEAFF
CDR3 DNA: TGTGCCAGCAGCGTAGATCGTAGGGGGACTGAAGCTTTCTTT
V gene: TRBV9
clone size: NA
J gene: TRBJ1-1
CDR3 length: 14
D gene: NA

CDR3 protein: CASSHYEQYF
CDR3 DNA: TGTGCCAGCAGCCACTACGAGCAGTACTTC
V gene: TRBV25-1
clone size: once
J gene: TRBJ2-7
CDR3 length: 10
D gene: NA

CDR3 protein: CASKDRGTEEQYF
CDR3 DNA: TGTGCCAGCAAGGACAGGGGAACAGAAGAGCAGTACTTC
V gene: TRBV18
clone size: NA
J gene: TRBJ2-7
CDR3 length: 13
D gene: TRBD1

CDR3 protein: CASMLPGQGASYEQYF
CDR3 DNA: TGTGCCAGCATGCTTCCAGGACAGGGTGCCTCCTACGAGCAGTACTTC
V gene: TRBV28
clone size: NA
J gene: TRBJ2-7
CDR3 length: 16
D gene: TRBD1

CDR3 protein: CASSQDKGVALDTQYF
CDR3 DNA: TGCGCCAGCAGCCAAGATAAGGGAGTTGCACTGGATACGCAGTATTTT
V gene: TRBV4-1
clone size: many
J gene: TRBJ2-3
CDR3 length: 16
D gene: NA

CDR3 protein: CATSKRLAATDTQYF
CDR3 DNA: TGTGCCACCAGCAAGCGACTAGCGGCCACAGATACGCAGTATTTT
V gene: TRBV15
clone size: NA
J gene: TRBJ2-3
CDR3 length: 15
D gene: TRBD2

CDR3 protein: CASSVGTGPYEQYF
CDR3 DNA: TGTGCCAGCAGCGTCGGGACAGGGCCCTACGAGCAGTACTTC
V gene: TRBV9
clone size: NA
J gene: TRBJ2-7
CDR3 length: 14
D gene: TRBD1

CDR3 protein: CASSSDRGLGETQYF
CDR3 DNA: TGTGCCAGCAGCTCGGACAGGGGGCTGGGAGAGACCCAGTACTTC
V gene: TRBV5-4
clone size: NA
J gene: TRBJ2-5
CDR3 length: 15
D gene: TRBD1

CDR3 protein: CASSQSIGRRVDTEAFF
CDR3 DNA: TGTGCCAGCAGCCAATCGATTGGTCGACGGGTCGACACTGAAGCTTTCTTT
V gene: TRBV16
clone size: NA
J gene: TRBJ1-1
CDR3 length: 17
D gene: NA

CDR3 protein: CASSSGQGSTGELFF
CDR3 DNA: TGCGCCAGCAGCTCGGGACAGGGGTCCACCGGGGAGCTGTTTTTT
V gene: TRBV5-1
clone size: NA
J gene: TRBJ2-2
CDR3 length: 15
D gene: TRBD1

CDR3 protein: CASSLDSSNSPLHF
CDR3 DNA: TGCGCCAGCAGCTTGGACAGCAGTAATTCACCCCTCCACTTT
V gene: TRBV5-1
clone size: NA
J gene: TRBJ1-6
CDR3 length: 14
D gene: NA

CDR3 protein: CASRSGPYNEQFF
CDR3 DNA: TGTGCCAGTCGTAGCGGCCCTTACAATGAGCAGTTCTTC
V gene: TRBV2
clone size: NA
J gene: TRBJ2-1
CDR3 length: 13
D gene: NA

CDR3 protein: CASSLVGTGKGYGYTF
CDR3 DNA: TGTGCCAGCAGCTTAGTAGGGACAGGGAAGGGCTATGGCTACACCTTC
V gene: TRBV7-8
clone size: NA
J gene: TRBJ1-2
CDR3 length: 16
D gene: TRBD1

CDR3 protein: CASSLGGGWGETQYF
CDR3 DNA: TGTGCCAGCAGCTTAGGCGGGGGATGGGGAGAGACCCAGTACTTC
V gene: TRBV11-2
clone size: NA
J gene: TRBJ2-5
CDR3 length: 15
D gene: TRBD2

CDR3 protein: CASSSELIRDASYEQYF
CDR3 DNA: TGCGCCAGCAGCTCCGAATTGATCCGGGATGCTAGCTACGAGCAGTACTTC
V gene: TRBV5-1
clone size: NA
J gene: TRBJ2-7
CDR3 length: 17
D gene: NA

CDR3 protein: CASVTSGEETQYF
CDR3 DNA: TGTGCCAGCGTTACTAGCGGGGAAGAGACCCAGTACTTC
V gene: TRBV2
clone size: NA
J gene: TRBJ2-5
CDR3 length: 13
D gene: TRBD2

CDR3 protein: CASSTPLGVRLVYEQYF
CDR3 DNA: TGTGCCAGTAGCACTCCGTTAGGGGTAAGGCTCGTATACGAGCAGTACTTC
V gene: TRBV19
clone size: NA
J gene: TRBJ2-7
CDR3 length: 17
D gene: NA

CDR3 protein: CASSLVWAGAHKTDTQYF
CDR3 DNA: TGTGCCAGCAGCTTAGTTTGGGCGGGGGCACATAAAACAGATACGCAGTATTTT
V gene: TRBV7-6
clone size: few
J gene: TRBJ2-3
CDR3 length: 18
D gene: NA

CDR3 protein: CSVTLTGRSGTQYF
CDR3 DNA: TGCAGCGTTACCCTGACCGGTCGGAGCGGGACCCAGTACTTC
V gene: TRBV29-1
clone size: NA
J gene: TRBJ2-5
CDR3 length: 14
D gene: NA

CDR3 protein: CASSATGGAYGYTF
CDR3 DNA: TGTGCCAGCAGTGCGACAGGGGGCGCATATGGCTACACCTTC
V gene: TRBV6-5
clone size: NA
J gene: TRBJ1-2
CDR3 length: 14
D gene: TRBD1

CDR3 protein: CASSFPDREGFWNQPQHF
CDR3 DNA: TGTGCCAGCAGTTTCCCCGACAGGGAAGGGTTCTGGAATCAGCCCCAGCATTTT
V gene: TRBV27
clone size: NA
J gene: TRBJ1-5
CDR3 length: 18
D gene: TRBD1

CDR3 protein: CASSFTGVYGYTF
CDR3 DNA: TGTGCCAGCAGCTTCACAGGAGTCTATGGCTACACCTTC
V gene: TRBV5-8
clone size: few
J gene: TRBJ1-2
CDR3 length: 13
D gene: NA

CDR3 protein: CASSQDWGRVGNTIYF
CDR3 DNA: TGCGCCAGCAGCCAAGATTGGGGCAGGGTTGGAAACACCATATATTTT
V gene: TRBV4-1
clone size: NA
J gene: TRBJ1-3
CDR3 length: 16
D gene: NA

CDR3 protein: CASSSRGGRGDTQYF
CDR3 DNA: TGTGCCAGCAGCTCCCGGGGAGGGCGAGGGGATACGCAGTATTTT
V gene: TRBV6-6
clone size: NA
J gene: TRBJ2-3
CDR3 length: 15
D gene: TRBD2

CDR3 protein: CASTMGGNYGYTF
CDR3 DNA: TGCGCCAGCACCATGGGAGGGAACTATGGCTACACCTTC
V gene: TRBV10-2
clone size: NA
J gene: TRBJ1-2
CDR3 length: 13
D gene: NA

CDR3 protein: CASSLRRDAYEQYF
CDR3 DNA: TGTGCCAGCAGCTTGCGCAGGGATGCCTACGAGCAGTACTTC
V gene: TRBV7-9
clone size: NA
J gene: TRBJ2-7
CDR3 length: 14
D gene: NA

CDR3 protein: CSVESARGTEAFF
CDR3 DNA: TGCAGCGTTGAGTCCGCCAGGGGCACTGAAGCTTTCTTT
V gene: TRBV29-1
clone size: NA
J gene: TRBJ1-1
CDR3 length: 13
D gene: NA

CDR3 protein: CASSLLRSQGYTF
CDR3 DNA: TGTGCCAGCAGTTTATTGCGGAGCCAGGGCTACACCTTC
V gene: TRBV28
clone size: NA
J gene: TRBJ1-2
CDR3 length: 13
D gene: NA

CDR3 protein: CATSSRTGWGYTF
CDR3 DNA: TGTGCCACCAGCAGTAGGACAGGGTGGGGCTACACCTTC
V gene: TRBV15
clone size: NA
J gene: TRBJ1-2
CDR3 length: 13
D gene: TRBD1

CDR3 protein: CASSKHKGTTRLLTYYEQYF
CDR3 DNA: TGTGCCAGCAGCAAACATAAAGGGACGACTAGGCTTCTTACTTACTACGAGCAGTACTTC
V gene: TRBV21-1
clone size: NA
J gene: TRBJ2-7
CDR3 length: 20
D gene: NA

CDR3 protein: CASSEDTYSNQPQHF
CDR3 DNA: TGTGCCAGCAGTGAGGACACCTATAGCAATCAGCCCCAGCATTTT
V gene: TRBV2
clone size: NA
J gene: TRBJ1-5
CDR3 length: 15
D gene: NA

CDR3 protein: CASSSPETSRYNEQFF
CDR3 DNA: TGTGCCAGCAGTTCTCCGGAGACTAGCCGGTACAATGAGCAGTTCTTC
V gene: TRBV9
clone size: NA
J gene: TRBJ2-1
CDR3 length: 16
D gene: TRBD2

CDR3 protein: CASSTTGGSDEQYF
CDR3 DNA: TGTGCCAGCAGTACGACAGGGGGCTCAGACGAGCAGTACTTC
V gene: TRBV27
clone size: NA
J gene: TRBJ2-7
CDR3 length: 14
D gene: TRBD1

CDR3 protein: CASSLGTRKMSEAFF
CDR3 DNA: TGTGCCAGCAGCTTGGGGACTCGGAAGATGAGTGAAGCTTTCTTT
V gene: TRBV5-6
clone size: NA
J gene: TRBJ1-1
CDR3 length: 15
D gene: NA

CDR3 protein: CASSAGTDNYGYTF
CDR3 DNA: TGTGCCAGCAGCGCAGGGACAGACAACTATGGCTACACCTTC
V gene: TRBV7-8
clone size: NA
J gene: TRBJ1-2
CDR3 length: 14
D gene: TRBD1

CDR3 protein: CASSIWNTGELFF
CDR3 DNA: TGTGCCAGCAGCATCTGGAACACCGGGGAGCTGTTTTTT
V gene: TRBV7-9
clone size: NA
J gene: TRBJ2-2
CDR3 length: 13
D gene: NA

CDR3 protein: CASSQTGGVNTEAFF
CDR3 DNA: TGTGCCAGCAGTCAAACAGGGGGGGTGAACACTGAAGCTTTCTTT
V gene: TRBV25-1
clone size: NA
J gene: TRBJ1-1
CDR3 length: 15
D gene: TRBD1

CDR3 protein: CASSQKREVYYEQYF
CDR3 DNA: TGCGCCAGCAGCCAAAAACGGGAGGTTTACTACGAGCAGTACTTC
V gene: TRBV4-3
clone size: NA
J gene: TRBJ2-7
CDR3 length: 15
D gene: TRBD2

CDR3 protein: CSVEGLDLYNEQFF
CDR3 DNA: TGCAGCGTTGAAGGACTCGATCTCTACAATGAGCAGTTCTTC
V gene: TRBV29-1
clone size: NA
J gene: TRBJ2-1
CDR3 length: 14
D gene: NA

CDR3 protein: CASSFLGTGVYEQYF
CDR3 DNA: TGTGCCAGCAGTTTCCTAGGGACAGGGGTATACGAGCAGTACTTC
V gene: TRBV6-1
clone size: NA
J gene: TRBJ2-7
CDR3 length: 15
D gene: TRBD1

CDR3 protein: CASSTRTSGTYEQYF
CDR3 DNA: TGTGCCAGTAGTACCCGGACTAGCGGAACCTACGAGCAGTACTTC
V gene: TRBV19
clone size: NA
J gene: TRBJ2-7
CDR3 length: 15
D gene: TRBD2

CDR3 protein: CASSESGWGNQPQHF
CDR3 DNA: TGTGCCAGCAGTGAATCAGGGTGGGGCAATCAGCCCCAGCATTTT
V gene: TRBV25-1
clone size: NA
J gene: TRBJ1-5
CDR3 length: 15
D gene: NA

CDR3 protein: CASSQESSGRAYRIF
CDR3 DNA: TGCGCCAGCAGCCAAGAATCTAGCGGGAGGGCCTATAGGATCTTC
V gene: TRBV4-1
clone size: once
J gene: TRBJ2-1
CDR3 length: 15
D gene: TRBD2

CDR3 protein: CASSTGGSGELFF
CDR3 DNA: TGTGCCAGTAGTACAGGTGGCTCCGGGGAGCTATTTTTT
V gene: TRBV19
clone size: NA
J gene: TRBJ2-2
CDR3 length: 13
D gene: NA

CDR3 protein: CASSNTPGLEDDNEQFF
CDR3 DNA: TGTGCCAGCAGCAACACTCCGGGACTAGAGGATGACAATGAGCAGTTCTTC
V gene: TRBV13
clone size: NA
J gene: TRBJ2-1
CDR3 length: 17
D gene: TRBD2

CDR3 protein: CASSFEPLLAGGYEQFF
CDR3 DNA: TGTGCCAGCAGTTTTGAGCCCCTACTAGCGGGAGGTTATGAGCAGTTCTTC
V gene: TRBV27
clone size: NA
J gene: TRBJ2-1
CDR3 length: 17
D gene: TRBD2

CDR3 protein: CASSPRGGTYNEQFF
CDR3 DNA: TGTGCCAGCAGCCCTCGTGGGGGGACTTACAATGAGCAGTTCTTC
V gene: TRBV9
clone size: NA
J gene: TRBJ2-1
CDR3 length: 15
D gene: NA